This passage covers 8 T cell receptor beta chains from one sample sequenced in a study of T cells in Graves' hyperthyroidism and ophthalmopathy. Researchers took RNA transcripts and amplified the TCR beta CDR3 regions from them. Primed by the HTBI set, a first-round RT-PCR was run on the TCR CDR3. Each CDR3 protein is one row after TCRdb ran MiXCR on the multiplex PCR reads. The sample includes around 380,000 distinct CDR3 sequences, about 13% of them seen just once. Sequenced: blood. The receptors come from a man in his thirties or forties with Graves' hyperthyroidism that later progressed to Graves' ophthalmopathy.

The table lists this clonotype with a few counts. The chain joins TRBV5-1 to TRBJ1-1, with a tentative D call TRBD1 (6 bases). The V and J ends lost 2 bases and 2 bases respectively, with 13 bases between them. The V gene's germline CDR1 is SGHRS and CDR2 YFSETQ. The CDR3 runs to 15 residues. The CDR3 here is CASSLGQTSNTEAFF. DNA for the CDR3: TGCGCCAGCAGCTTAGGACAGACCAGTAACACTGAAGCTTTCTTT.

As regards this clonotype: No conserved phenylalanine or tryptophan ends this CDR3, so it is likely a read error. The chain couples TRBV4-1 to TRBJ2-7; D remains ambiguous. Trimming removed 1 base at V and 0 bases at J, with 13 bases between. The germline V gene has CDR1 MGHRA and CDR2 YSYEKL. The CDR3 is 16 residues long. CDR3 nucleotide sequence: TGCGCCAGCAGCCAAGCGATATTAAGAAGCTCCTACGAGCAGTACTGC. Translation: CASSQAILRSSYEQYC.

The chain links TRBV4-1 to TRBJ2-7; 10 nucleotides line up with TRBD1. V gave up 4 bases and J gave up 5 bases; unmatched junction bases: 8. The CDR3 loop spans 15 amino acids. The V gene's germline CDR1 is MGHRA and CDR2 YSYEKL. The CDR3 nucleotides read TGCGCCAGCAGCCCATACGGACAGGGGGGCCACGAGCAGTACTTC. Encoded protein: CASSPYGQGGHEQYF.

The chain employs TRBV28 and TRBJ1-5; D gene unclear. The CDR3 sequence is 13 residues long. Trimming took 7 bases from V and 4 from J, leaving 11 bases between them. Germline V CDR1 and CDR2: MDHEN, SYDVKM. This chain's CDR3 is CASTAGGNQPQHF. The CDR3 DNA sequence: TGTGCCAGCACTGCAGGTGGGAATCAGCCCCAGCATTTT.

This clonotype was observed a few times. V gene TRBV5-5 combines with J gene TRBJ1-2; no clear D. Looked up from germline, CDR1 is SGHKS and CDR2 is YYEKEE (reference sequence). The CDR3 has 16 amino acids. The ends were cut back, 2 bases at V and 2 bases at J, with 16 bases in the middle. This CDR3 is CASSLHIRLSNYGYTF. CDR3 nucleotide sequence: TGTGCCAGCAGCTTACACATAAGGTTATCCAACTATGGCTACACCTTC. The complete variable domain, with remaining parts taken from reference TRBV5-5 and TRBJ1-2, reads DAGVTQSPTHLIKTRGQQVTLRCSPISGHKSVSWYQQVLGQGPQFIFQYYEKEERGRGNFPDRFSARQFPNYSSELNVNALLLGDSALYLCASSLHIRLSNYGYTFGSGTRLTVV.

For the CDR3, the DNA is TGCGCCAGCAGCTTGGACGTCAGGGTGCATGAGCAGTTCTTC. This encodes CASSLDVRVHEQFF. The chain joins TRBV5-1 to TRBJ2-1; tentative D call: TRBD1 (5 bases). Germline values: CDR1 SGHRS, CDR2 YFSETQ. The CDR3 spans 14 residues. V lost 0 bases and J 8 bases, leaving 12 bases between the germline ends.

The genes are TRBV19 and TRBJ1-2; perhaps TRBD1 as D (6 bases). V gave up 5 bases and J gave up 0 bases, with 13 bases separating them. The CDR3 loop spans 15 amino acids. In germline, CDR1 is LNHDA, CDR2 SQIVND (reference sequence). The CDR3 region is CASSPGTSSNYGYTF. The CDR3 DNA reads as TGTGCCAGTAGTCCCGGGACAAGTTCTAACTATGGCTACACCTTC. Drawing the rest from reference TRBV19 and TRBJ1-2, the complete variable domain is DGGITQSPKYLFRKEGQNVTLSCEQNLNHDAMYWYRQDPGQGLRLIYYSQIVNDFQKGDIAEGYSVSREKKESFPLTVTSAQKNPTAFYLCASSPGTSSNYGYTFGSGTRLTVV.

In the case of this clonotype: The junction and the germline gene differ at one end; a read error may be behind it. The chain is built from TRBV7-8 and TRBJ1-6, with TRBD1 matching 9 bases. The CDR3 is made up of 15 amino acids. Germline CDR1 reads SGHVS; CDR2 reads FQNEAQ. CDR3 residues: CASSLGQGVNSPPHF. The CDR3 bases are TGTGCCAGCAGCTTAGGACAGGGGGTGAATTCACCCCCCCACTTT.